This T cell receptor (beta chain) was found in a study of T cells in localized non-small cell lung cancer. The germline CDR1 and CDR2 sequences are SGHRS and YFSETQ. The V end was cut by 0 bases, the J end by 0 bases, with 11 bases between. The CDR3 totals 16 residues. Profiling relied on immunoSEQ multiplex PCR, and the TCRdb table lists in-frame clones only, not all of them. The sample includes 35,000 to 45,000 clones, roughly 92% seen only once; the top ten take roughly 7.4%. This sample comprised peripheral blood, obtained before any cancer treatment. This TCR derives from a female donor over 55 with stage I lung adenocarcinoma. V gene TRBV5-1 combines with J gene TRBJ2-3; the D gene is possibly TRBD2 (5 bases). The CDR3 DNA reads as TGCGCCAGCAGCTTGGATGAGGGCTCTAGCACAGATACGCAGTATTTT. It yields the protein CASSLDEGSSTDTQYF.